This T cell receptor beta chain was captured in a study of blood T cell repertoires in COVID-19. As for the study in general: Samples representing acute and convalescent COVID-19 were sourced from the United States, Italy and Spain. Sources were T cells, B-cell-depleted T cells, or PBMCs; the material itself was cDNA or gDNA.

Germline V gene sequence: CDR1 LGHDT, CDR2 YNNKEL (reference sequence). Trimming took off 3 bases at V and 10 bases at J, with 13 bases between the two ends. The CDR3 is 13 amino acids. Original handling: By means of reference gene primer amplification, nucleated cell counts were estimated. Libraries were prepared by immunoSEQ multiplex PCR; TCRdb keeps only in-frame clonotypes and omits some of them. The V and J calls and the clone size are those of that table, but D and trimming were determined from the DNA. This table holds over 100,000 clones, around 82% found once. The sample was peripheral blood. The chain links TRBV3-1 (or the pseudogene TRBV3-2) to TRBJ2-1; maybe TRBD1 (6 bases). The sequence was obtained from a woman aged 45 to 65 with acute or convalescent COVID-19. The CDR3, as DNA: TGTGCCAGCAGCCACTCCAGGGGAGAGGAGCAGTTCTTC. Its translation: CASSHSRGEEQFF.